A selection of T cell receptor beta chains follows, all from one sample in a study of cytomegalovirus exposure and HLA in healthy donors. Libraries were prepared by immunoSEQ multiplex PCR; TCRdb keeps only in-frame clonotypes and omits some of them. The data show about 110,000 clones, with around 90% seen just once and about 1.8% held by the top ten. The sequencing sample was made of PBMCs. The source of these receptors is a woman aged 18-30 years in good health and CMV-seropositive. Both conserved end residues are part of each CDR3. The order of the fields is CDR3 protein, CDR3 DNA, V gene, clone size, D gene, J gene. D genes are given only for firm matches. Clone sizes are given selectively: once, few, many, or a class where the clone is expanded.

CASSLGTAGFSGANVLTF	TGTGCCAGCTCACTCGGGACAGCTGGATTCTCTGGGGCCAACGTCCTGACTTTC	TRBV18	NA	TRBD1	TRBJ2-6
CASSLLAGGTTSTDTQYF	TGTGCCAGCAGTTTGTTAGCGGGGGGGACTACTAGCACAGATACGCAGTATTTT	TRBV27	NA	TRBD2	TRBJ2-3
CASSRKADSSYEQYF	TGTGCCAGCAGTAGAAAGGCCGACAGCTCCTACGAGCAGTACTTC	TRBV27	NA	NA	TRBJ2-7
CASSEEEGQGANEQYF	TGTGCCAGCAGTGAAGAGGAGGGACAGGGGGCTAATGAGCAGTACTTC	TRBV6-1	medium-sized	TRBD1	TRBJ2-7
CASSFRGDSDGNTIYF	TGTGCCAGTAGTTTCCGCGGGGACAGCGACGGAAACACCATATATTTT	TRBV19	once	TRBD1	TRBJ1-3
CASSQVAGQGNGYTF	TGCGCCAGCAGCCAAGTCGCGGGACAGGGGAATGGCTACACCTTC	TRBV4-1	NA	TRBD1	TRBJ1-2
CASSPTGGFSYEQYF	TGTGCCAGCTCACCTACAGGTGGGTTCTCCTACGAGCAGTACTTC	TRBV18	NA	NA	TRBJ2-7
CASKGQNAGGYTF	TGTGCCAGCAAAGGCCAGAACGCAGGGGGCTACACCTTC	TRBV6-5	NA	NA	TRBJ1-2
CSGGTVVGEQYF	TGCAGCGGGGGGACAGTCGTCGGCGAGCAGTACTTC	TRBV29-1	NA	TRBD1	TRBJ2-7
CASSEPTRGEQYF	TGTGCCAGCAGTGAACCTACCAGGGGAGAGCAGTACTTC	TRBV2	NA	NA	TRBJ2-7
CASKISAGDYGYTF	TGTGCCAGTAAAATTTCTGCGGGTGACTATGGCTACACCTTC	TRBV19	NA	NA	TRBJ1-2
CASSLYGDMNTEAFF	TGTGCCAGCAGTTTATATGGGGACATGAACACTGAAGCTTTCTTT	TRBV27	NA	NA	TRBJ1-1
CASSSRTGGNQPQHF	TGTGCCAGCAGCTCCAGGACAGGGGGCAATCAGCCCCAGCATTTT	TRBV5-8	NA	TRBD1	TRBJ1-5
CASSSGSGNTIYF	TGTGCCAGCAGCTCAGGGTCTGGAAACACCATATATTTT	TRBV7-6	NA	NA	TRBJ1-3
CASSLLGQGGRGTQYF	TGTGCCAGCAGTTTACTTGGACAGGGTGGGAGAGGTACGCAGTATTTT	TRBV27	NA	TRBD1	TRBJ2-3
CASREISRDTGRYTF	TGTGCCAGTAGGGAAATTTCCCGGGACACTGGACGCTACACCTTC	TRBV19	NA	NA	TRBJ1-2
CASSPPRAPYEQYF	TGTGCCAGCAGCCCCCCCAGGGCACCCTACGAGCAGTACTTC	TRBV28	NA	NA	TRBJ2-7
CASRWTGSNEQFF	TGTGCCAGCAGATGGACAGGGAGCAATGAGCAGTTCTTC	TRBV27	once	TRBD1	TRBJ2-1
CASSDSSDNEQFF	TGTGCCAGCAGTGACTCTAGCGACAATGAGCAGTTCTTC	TRBV6-4	NA	NA	TRBJ2-1
CASSPPSYNSPLHF	TGTGCCAGCTCACCTCCCAGCTATAATTCACCCCTCCACTTT	TRBV18	once	NA	TRBJ1-6
CASSLQRRSTDTQYF	TGTGCCAGCAGTTTACAGCGGCGAAGCACAGATACGCAGTATTTT	TRBV27	NA	NA	TRBJ2-3
CASSSTFGTGIYEQYF	TGTGCCAGCAGTTCCACCTTCGGGACAGGGATATACGAGCAGTACTTC	TRBV27	NA	TRBD1	TRBJ2-7
CASSNNEQYF	TGTGCCAGCAGCAATAACGAGCAGTACTTC	TRBV21-1	NA	NA	TRBJ2-7
CASSSKRHGANYGYTF	TGTGCCAGCAGCTCCAAAAGGCACGGAGCTAACTATGGCTACACCTTC	TRBV11-2	NA	NA	TRBJ1-2
CASSLAGVGTQYF	TGTGCCAGCAGTCTGGCGGGGGTTGGTACGCAGTATTTT	TRBV28	NA	TRBD2	TRBJ2-3
CASSNRVHTGELFF	TGTGCCAGCAGCAACAGGGTACACACCGGGGAGCTGTTTTTT	TRBV27	NA	NA	TRBJ2-2
CASRRRYNSPLHF	TGTGCCAGCAGACGGAGATATAATTCACCCCTCCACTTT	TRBV6-5	NA	NA	TRBJ1-6
CAISDNRDNSPLHF	TGTGCCATCAGTGATAACAGGGATAATTCACCCCTCCACTTT	TRBV10-3	once	NA	TRBJ1-6